The entry below gives a single T cell receptor (beta chain) sequence along with its context. Its antigen remains unidentified. Construction of TCR beta libraries was performed using quantitative 5'-RACE with molecular barcodes. TCRdb re-called the 5' RACE reads with MiXCR, one entry per CDR3 protein. Found here are a few hundred thousand distinct CDR3 sequences, 20% to 25% of them singletons; the top ten hold under 4%. This sample is part of a study of CD8 T cells in ankylosing spondylitis. General observations from the study: According to the report, clones linked to the disease were significantly enriched in matched synovial fluid samples taken from ankylosing spondylitis patients. Ankylosing spondylitis blood appeared to be characterized by a TCR beta motif of eight or nine highly homologous variants. Previously reported in reactive arthritis synovial fluid and blood were some of the motif variants.

The CDR3 extends over 16 amino acids. With 4 bases clipped from V and 8 bases from J, the junction kept 7 bases outside the gene matches. CDR1 and CDR2 from the germline V gene are MNHNS and SASEGT. The chain is built from TRBV6-1 and TRBJ2-1, with 14 positions matching TRBD2. This receptor was identified in a female donor with ankylosing spondylitis or in good health (not recorded which). Sample: blood, either unsorted or a sorted T cell fraction (not recorded which). This chain's CDR3 is CASSAGTSGRGDEQFF. CDR3 in DNA: TGTGCCAGCAGTGCCGGGACTAGCGGGAGAGGGGATGAGCAGTTCTTC.